These T cell receptor beta chains were read from a single sample in a study of T cell repertoires in cytomegalovirus infection. MiXCR was run by TCRdb on the reads, yielding one entry per CDR3 protein. This table has roughly 700,000 distinct CDR3 sequences, roughly 30% appearing once. The antigens of these receptors remain unknown. This specimen was cultured PBMCs, taken from culture after CMV antigen stimulation. These receptors were collected from a human donor in good health (CMV status not recorded). Some clones in this sample may be carry-over from other donors' samples. CDR3s include the opening cysteine and the closing phenylalanine or tryptophan. A D gene is named only where the DNA matches it firmly. Some rows have no size entry. The others give once, few or many, or a class for an expanded clone.

V gene	clone size	CDR3 length	J gene	D gene	CDR3 DNA	CDR3 protein
TRBV7-9	few	12	TRBJ2-7	NA	TGTGCCAGCACCCAAAGGGGTTACGAGCAGTACTTC	CASTQRGYEQYF
TRBV10-3	many	18	TRBJ2-1	NA	TGTGCCATCAGTGAGAGAGGGGCGACGGAAAGCTCCTACAATGAGCAGTTCTTC	CAISERGATESSYNEQFF
TRBV7-2	many	15	TRBJ1-2	NA	TGTGCCAGCAGCCTACTTCTTAGGAGGGGAGATGGCTACACCTTC	CASSLLLRRGDGYTF
TRBV2	many	15	TRBJ2-1	TRBD2	TGTGCCAGCCGGACTAGCGGGGGGGCCTACAATGAGCAGTTCTTC	CASRTSGGAYNEQFF
TRBV7-6	NA	14	TRBJ2-5	NA	TGTGCCAGCAGCCCCACGCGGGGCTCTGAGACCCAGTACTTC	CASSPTRGSETQYF
TRBV7-2	many	15	TRBJ2-7	NA	TGTGCCAGCAGCCTACGGGGCAACCGGATCTACGAGCAGTACTTC	CASSLRGNRIYEQYF
TRBV20-1	NA	14	TRBJ1-2	NA	TGCAGTGCTAGTACCCGGGGCTTTTACTATGGCTACACCTTC	CSASTRGFYYGYTF
TRBV28	NA	13	TRBJ2-1	TRBD1	TGTGCCAGCAGTTTATCAGGGGGCGATGAGCAGTTCTTC	CASSLSGGDEQFF
TRBV2	NA	12	TRBJ2-1	NA	TGTGCCAGCTCCAGAAGGGACAATGAGCAGTTCTTC	CASSRRDNEQFF
TRBV10-3	few	14	TRBJ1-3	NA	TGTGCCATCAGGGAAGGGGCCTCTGGAAACACCATATATTTT	CAIREGASGNTIYF